A selection of T cell receptor beta chains follows, all from one sample in a study of T cells in narcolepsy. Method: immunoSEQ multiplex PCR; TCRdb's copy keeps in-frame clones and lacks some. The sample records about 32,000 clones, around 75% being singletons. Sequenced input: CD45RA- memory CD4+ T cells from PBMCs. These receptors came from a human donor with narcolepsy. Each CDR3 is given with its conserved first and last residue. Each record gives: J gene, D gene, V gene, clone size, CDR3 DNA, CDR3 protein. A D gene is named only where the DNA matches it firmly. Clone size is given for some rows only: seen once, a few or many times, or a class if the clone is expanded.

TRBJ1-4 - TRBV28 - TGTGCCAGCAGCGAACAGGGCTTTAATGGTGCTAATGAAAAACTGTTTTTT CASSEQGFNGANEKLFF
TRBJ2-1 TRBD1 TRBV5-1 - TGCGCCAGCAGCTGGGGACAGGGGAACGTCAATGAGCAGTTCTTC CASSWGQGNVNEQFF
TRBJ2-1 TRBD1 TRBV27 - TGTGCCAGCACAAAGACAGGGGTGATCTACAATGAGCAGTTCTTC CASTKTGVIYNEQFF
TRBJ2-2 - TRBV19 - TGTGCCAGTAGGGACATACAGAACACCGGGGAGCTGTTTTTT CASRDIQNTGELFF
TRBJ1-5 - TRBV7-8 - TGTGCCAGCAGCCCCGGACAGCGCAATCAGCCCCAGCATTTT CASSPGQRNQPQHF
TRBJ2-7 TRBD1 TRBV19 - TGTGCCAGTAGGGGGACAGGGGGCGAGCAGTACTTC CASRGTGGEQYF
TRBJ2-1 TRBD2 TRBV28 - TGTGCCAGCAGCCAGACTAGCGGTTGGATCAATGAGCAGTTCTTC CASSQTSGWINEQFF
TRBJ1-5 - TRBV19 - TGTGCCAGTAGTATTGGAGGTGGGCAGGGGAGTCAGCCCCAGCATTTT CASSIGGGQGSQPQHF
TRBJ2-1 - TRBV6-1 few TGTGCCAGCAGCCCCCCCCACGGCAGGGTTAATGAGCAGTTCTTC CASSPPHGRVNEQFF
TRBJ2-5 - TRBV11-2 - TGTGCCAGCAGCTTAGGACCACGGTCTGAGACCCAGTACTTC CASSLGPRSETQYF
TRBJ1-2 TRBD1 TRBV6-6 - TGTGCCAGCAGGCTACCGGGACAGCGAATTAACTATGGCTACACCTTC CASRLPGQRINYGYTF
TRBJ2-3 - TRBV12-5 - TGTGCTAGTGGTTACACAGATACGCAGTATTTT CASGYTDTQYF